This TCR beta chain was captured in a study of OX40 agonist ivuxolimab in advanced cancers. This clone is judged medium-sized. CDR3 length equals 16 residues. Germline CDR1 MNHEY, CDR2 SMNVEV (reference sequence). The V gene end was trimmed by 2 bases and the J gene end by 3 bases; junction bases not matched to a gene: 5. Assay: immunoSEQ multiplex PCR; the TCRdb copy retains only in-frame clones and omits some. Of roughly 45,000 clones listed, 80% to 90% were seen once; the top ten hold more than 5.5%. The J gene is TRBJ2-7, the V gene TRBV27; 12 bases match TRBD2. The sequencing here drew on CD4+ or CD8+ T cells sorted from blood, taken in a trial of the OX40 agonist ivuxolimab. The origin of this receptor is an adult with an advanced solid tumor such as melanoma, head and neck, liver or kidney cancer. The CDR3 loop reads CASSLASGREYYEQYF. The CDR3 nucleotides read TGTGCCAGCAGTTTAGCTAGCGGGAGGGAATACTACGAGCAGTACTTC.